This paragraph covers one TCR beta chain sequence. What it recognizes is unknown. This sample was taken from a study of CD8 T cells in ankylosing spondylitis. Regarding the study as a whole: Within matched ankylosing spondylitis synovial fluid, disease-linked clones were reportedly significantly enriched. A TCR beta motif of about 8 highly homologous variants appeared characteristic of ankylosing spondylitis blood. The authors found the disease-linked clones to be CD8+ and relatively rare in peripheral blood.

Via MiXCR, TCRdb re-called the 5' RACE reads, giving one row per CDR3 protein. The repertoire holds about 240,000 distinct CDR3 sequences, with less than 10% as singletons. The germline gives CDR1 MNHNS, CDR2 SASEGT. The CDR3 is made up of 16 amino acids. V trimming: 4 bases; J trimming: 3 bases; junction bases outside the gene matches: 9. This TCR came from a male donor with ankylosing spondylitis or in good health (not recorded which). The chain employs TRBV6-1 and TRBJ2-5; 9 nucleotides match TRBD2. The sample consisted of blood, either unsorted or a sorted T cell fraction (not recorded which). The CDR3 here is CASSGGGLAREETQYF. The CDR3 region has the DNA TGTGCCAGCAGTGGTGGAGGACTAGCGAGGGAAGAGACCCAGTACTTC.